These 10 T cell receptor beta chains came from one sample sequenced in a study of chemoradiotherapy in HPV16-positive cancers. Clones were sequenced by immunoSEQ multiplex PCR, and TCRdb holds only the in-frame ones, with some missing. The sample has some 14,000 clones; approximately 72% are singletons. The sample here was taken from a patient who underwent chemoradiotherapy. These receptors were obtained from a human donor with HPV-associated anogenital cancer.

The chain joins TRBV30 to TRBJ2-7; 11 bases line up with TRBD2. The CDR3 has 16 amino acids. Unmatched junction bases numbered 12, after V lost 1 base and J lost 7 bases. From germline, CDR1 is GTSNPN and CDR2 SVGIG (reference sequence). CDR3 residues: CAWSEGLLAGGGEQYF. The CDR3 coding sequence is TGTGCCTGGAGTGAAGGTCTCTTAGCGGGAGGGGGGGAGCAGTACTTC. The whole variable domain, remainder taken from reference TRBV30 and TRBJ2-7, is SQTIHQWPATLVQPVGSPLSLECTVEGTSNPNLYWYRQAAGRGLQLLFYSVGIGQISSEVPQNLSASRPQDRQFILSSKKLLLSDSGFYLCAWSEGLLAGGGEQYFGPGTRLTVT.

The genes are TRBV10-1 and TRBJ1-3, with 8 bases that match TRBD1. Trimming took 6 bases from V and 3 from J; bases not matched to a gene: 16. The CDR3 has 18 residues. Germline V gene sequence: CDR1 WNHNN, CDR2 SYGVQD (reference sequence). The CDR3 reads CASRMGQGAPRNGNTIYF. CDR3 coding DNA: TGCGCCAGCAGGATGGGGCAGGGGGCCCCAAGGAATGGAAACACCATATATTTT.

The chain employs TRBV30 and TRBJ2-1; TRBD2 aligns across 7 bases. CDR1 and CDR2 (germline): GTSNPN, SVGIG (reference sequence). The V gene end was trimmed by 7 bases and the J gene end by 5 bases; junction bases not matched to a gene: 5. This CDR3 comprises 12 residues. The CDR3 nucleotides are TGTGCCTACCGGGACTATAACAATGAGCAGTTCTTC. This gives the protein CAYRDYNNEQFF.

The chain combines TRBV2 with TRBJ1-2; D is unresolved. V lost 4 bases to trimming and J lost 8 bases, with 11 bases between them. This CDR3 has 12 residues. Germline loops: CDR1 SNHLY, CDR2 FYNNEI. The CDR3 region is CASSGERGGYTF. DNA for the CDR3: TGTGCCAGCAGTGGAGAGAGAGGCGGCTACACCTTC.

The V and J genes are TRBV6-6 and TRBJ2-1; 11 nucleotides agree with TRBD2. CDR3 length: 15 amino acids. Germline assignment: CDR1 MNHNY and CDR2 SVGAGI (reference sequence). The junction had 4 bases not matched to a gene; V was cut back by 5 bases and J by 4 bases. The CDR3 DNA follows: TGTGCCAGCAGTACCGGGACTAGCGGATACAATGAGCAGTTCTTC. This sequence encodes CASSTGTSGYNEQFF.

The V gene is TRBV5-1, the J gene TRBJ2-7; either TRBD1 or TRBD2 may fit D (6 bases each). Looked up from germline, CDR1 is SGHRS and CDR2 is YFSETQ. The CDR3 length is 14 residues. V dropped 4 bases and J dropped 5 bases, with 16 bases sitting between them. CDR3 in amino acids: CASSLTQGRNEQYF. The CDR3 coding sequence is TGCGCCAGCAGCCTCACCCAGGGGAGGAACGAGCAGTACTTC.

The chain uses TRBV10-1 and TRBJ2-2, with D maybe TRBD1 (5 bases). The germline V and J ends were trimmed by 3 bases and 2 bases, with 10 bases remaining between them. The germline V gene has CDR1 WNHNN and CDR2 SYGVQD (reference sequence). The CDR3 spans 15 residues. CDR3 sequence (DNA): TGCGCCAGCAGTGACAGGGATCCTAACACCGGGGAGCTGTTTTTT. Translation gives CASSDRDPNTGELFF.

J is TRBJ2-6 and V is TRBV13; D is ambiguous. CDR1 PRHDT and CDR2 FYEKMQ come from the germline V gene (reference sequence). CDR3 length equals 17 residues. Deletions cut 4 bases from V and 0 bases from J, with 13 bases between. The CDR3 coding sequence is TGTGCCAGCAGCTCCCTGCAGCTGAGCTCTGGGGCCAACGTCCTGACTTTC. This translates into CASSSLQLSSGANVLTF.

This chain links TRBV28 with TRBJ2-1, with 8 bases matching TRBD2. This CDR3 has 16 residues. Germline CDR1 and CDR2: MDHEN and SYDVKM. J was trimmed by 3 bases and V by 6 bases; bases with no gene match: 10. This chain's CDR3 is CASSPGVAGNYNEQFF. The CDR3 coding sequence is TGTGCCAGCAGCCCCGGAGTAGCGGGAAACTACAATGAGCAGTTCTTC. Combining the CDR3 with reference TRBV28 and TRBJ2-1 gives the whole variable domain DVKVTQSSRYLVKRTGEKVFLECVQDMDHENMFWYRQDPGLGLRLIYFSYDVKMKEKGDIPEGYSVSREKKERFSLILESASTNQTSMYLCASSPGVAGNYNEQFFGPGTRLTVL.

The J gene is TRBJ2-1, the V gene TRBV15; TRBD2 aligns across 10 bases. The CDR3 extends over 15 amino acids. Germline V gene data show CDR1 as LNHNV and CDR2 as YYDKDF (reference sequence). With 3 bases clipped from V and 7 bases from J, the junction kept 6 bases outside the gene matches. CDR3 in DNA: TGTGCCACCAGCAGGCCTAGCGGGAGTATGAATGAGCAGTTCTTC. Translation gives CATSRPSGSMNEQFF.